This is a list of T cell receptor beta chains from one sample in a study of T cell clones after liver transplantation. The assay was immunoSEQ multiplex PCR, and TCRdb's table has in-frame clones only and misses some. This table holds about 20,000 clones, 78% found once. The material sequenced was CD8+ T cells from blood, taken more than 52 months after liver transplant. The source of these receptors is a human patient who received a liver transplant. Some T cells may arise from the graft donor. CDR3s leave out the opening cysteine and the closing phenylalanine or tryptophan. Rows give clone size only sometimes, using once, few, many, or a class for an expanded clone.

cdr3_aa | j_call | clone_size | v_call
ASSINTGGTEAF | TRBJ1-1 | NA | TRBV5-4
ASKTRSSTDTQY | TRBJ2-3 | once | TRBV28
ASSLNGLSDSPLH | TRBJ1-6 | few | TRBV7-6
ASSTGYSYEQY | TRBJ2-7 | NA | TRBV2
ASKLASGADTQY | TRBJ2-3 | NA | TRBV2
ASSPGLAEQF | TRBJ2-1 | NA | TRBV6-6
ASSSRDGYNSPLH | TRBJ1-6 | NA | TRBV19
ASSSGLVNQPQH | TRBJ1-5 | few | TRBV6-5
ASTSLGYGYT | TRBJ1-2 | NA | TRBV27
ASSLGPGRAYEQY | TRBJ2-7 | once | TRBV27
ASSVGWGDSSYNSPLH | TRBJ1-6 | NA | TRBV9
ASGGLAGEPYSSYEQY | TRBJ2-7 | NA | TRBV2
ASSYFGTGDEQY | TRBJ2-7 | NA | TRBV7-9
ASSSTGATNEKLF | TRBJ1-4 | NA | TRBV6-1
ASSLGLAEYEQY | TRBJ2-7 | NA | TRBV19
ASSRSGGDYNEQF | TRBJ2-1 | NA | TRBV6-1
ASSLPGTVTEAF | TRBJ1-1 | NA | TRBV28
AWSVPGDQPQH | TRBJ1-5 | NA | TRBV30
ASSLYEGAPLTDTQY | TRBJ2-3 | NA | TRBV9
ASSPGGHSNQPQH | TRBJ1-5 | NA | TRBV18
ASSPPGQSHDNEQF | TRBJ2-1 | NA | TRBV11-2
ASSPQGYEQY | TRBJ2-7 | NA | TRBV6-5
ASSLDRAYEQY | TRBJ2-7 | NA | TRBV7-8
ASTQLTGAYEQY | TRBJ2-7 | NA | TRBV2
ASSQGQGGSNQPQH | TRBJ1-5 | NA | TRBV4-1
AIRITGGRQPQH | TRBJ1-5 | NA | TRBV28
ASNIGTLLGPIIDSPLH | TRBJ1-6 | once | TRBV19
ASRSDTEAF | TRBJ1-1 | NA | TRBV27
SVEDGNTGELF | TRBJ2-2 | NA | TRBV29-1
ASGDAQGAYTEAF | TRBJ1-1 | NA | TRBV12-5
ASSQGDKTEAF | TRBJ1-1 | NA | TRBV4-1
ASSIMVVGNQPQH | TRBJ1-5 | once | TRBV19
ASSEGRTVNYEQY | TRBJ2-7 | NA | TRBV6-1
ASSSLWAGGRNEQY | TRBJ2-7 | NA | TRBV28
ASSFPRSGGGNIQY | TRBJ2-4 | NA | TRBV28
ASSLDSGGAYFNEQF | TRBJ2-1 | NA | TRBV5-4
ASSADYGYT | TRBJ1-2 | NA | TRBV5-4
ATRTQQFNQPQH | TRBJ1-5 | NA | TRBV6-5
ASSSSGQASYEQY | TRBJ2-7 | NA | TRBV19
ASSYGGGTDTQY | TRBJ2-3 | NA | TRBV7-2
ASDGWNEQY | TRBJ2-7 | NA | TRBV2
AISGGQGKEQY | TRBJ2-7 | medium-sized | TRBV10-3
ASSQSGQNYGYT | TRBJ1-2 | NA | TRBV7-2
ASSQRNEQY | TRBJ2-7 | NA | TRBV16
SVDSRDTSSYEQY | TRBJ2-7 | NA | TRBV29-1
ASSLQGPNEQF | TRBJ2-1 | few | TRBV7-8
ASSQTGWTEAF | TRBJ1-1 | NA | TRBV4-1
ASSQNNRVNEQY | TRBJ2-7 | NA | TRBV4-1
ASSFLRDAGTNEKLF | TRBJ1-4 | medium-sized | TRBV27
ASSETRSDSYNEQF | TRBJ2-1 | NA | TRBV2